This record looks at one T cell receptor (beta chain) sequence and its context. The same CDR3 also results from other DNA sequences found in this sample. The entry originates in a study of cytomegalovirus exposure and HLA in healthy donors. V shed 6 bases and J shed 3 bases, with 9 bases lying between them. Germline V gives CDR1 MNHEY, CDR2 SVGAGI. This CDR3 has 12 residues. The study ran its PCR with 60 Vbeta and 13 Jbeta primers. Profiled with immunoSEQ multiplex PCR; TCRdb holds only in-frame clones, not every one. The sample lists 180,000 or so clones, 75% to 85% occurring once. The rearrangement links TRBV6-5 to TRBJ2-7; maybe TRBD1 (7 bases). The sequence came from a man between 18 and 29 years old in good health and CMV-seronegative. The sequencing sample was made of PBMCs. The CDR3 coding sequence is TGTGCCAGCAGGCGGGACAGCTACGAGCAGTACTTC. This translates into CASRRDSYEQYF.